These 5 T cell receptor beta chains were all obtained from the same sample, sequenced in a study of blood T cell repertoires in COVID-19. The method was immunoSEQ multiplex PCR; TCRdb's version includes in-frame clones alone and lacks a portion of them. The table lists under 85,000 clones, about 86% of them singletons. The material sequenced was peripheral blood. The source of these receptors is a human donor in a cohort sampled during active COVID-19.

The genes are TRBV3-1 (or the pseudogene TRBV3-2) and TRBJ1-1; TRBD1 aligns across 8 bases. The germline gives CDR1 LGHDT, CDR2 YNNKEL (reference sequence). The J segment lost 3 bases and the V segment lost 4 bases, leaving 7 bases of the junction unmatched. The CDR3 runs to 15 residues. The CDR3 is CASSPGQGAYTEAFF. The CDR3 DNA sequence: TGTGCCAGCAGCCCCGGACAGGGTGCGTACACTGAAGCTTTCTTT.

The V and J genes are TRBV20-1 and TRBJ2-1; 8 bases align to TRBD2. Unmatched junction bases numbered 14, after V lost 3 bases and J lost 4 bases. CDR1 and CDR2 from the germline V gene are DFQATT and SNEGSKA (reference sequence). The CDR3 is 17 amino acids. As DNA, the CDR3 is TGCAGTGCTAGTGGCACGGGGGGGGGCCTGTCATACAATGAGCAGTTCTTC. Amino acid sequence: CSASGTGGGLSYNEQFF.

The rearrangement joins TRBV27 to TRBJ2-3; TRBD2 aligns across 9 bases. The CDR3 is 15 amino acids. V was clipped by 8 bases and J by 6 bases; unmatched bases: 12. In germline, CDR1 is MNHEY, CDR2 SMNVEV (reference sequence). The CDR3 DNA reads as TGTGCCAGCTTAGCCATATGGCGGGGGGGGGATACGCAGTATTTT. This gives the protein CASLAIWRGGDTQYF.

The CDR3 here is CASSARDLSYEQYF. The CDR3 coding sequence is TGTGCCAGCAGCGCCCGGGACTTGTCCTACGAGCAGTACTTC. J is TRBJ2-7 and V is TRBV9; the D gene is possibly TRBD2 (6 bases). Germline V CDR1 and CDR2: SGDLS, YYNGEE. CDR3 size: 14 residues. V was clipped by 3 bases and J by 1 base, with 11 bases between them.

The chain is built from TRBV6-6 and TRBJ1-5, with 7 bases matching TRBD1. Trimming at V came to 6 bases and at J to 7 bases, leaving 6 bases not matched to a gene. CDR1 is MNHNY, CDR2 SVGAGI, per germline (reference sequence). This CDR3 contains 13 residues. The CDR3 DNA reads TGTGCCAGCAGCCGACAGGGTCGACAGCCCCAGCATTTT. Amino acid sequence: CASSRQGRQPQHF.